This T cell receptor (beta chain) originates from a study of CD8 T cells in Susac syndrome. Germline V gene sequence: CDR1 PRHDT, CDR2 FYEKMQ (reference sequence). The CDR3 is 12 amino acids. Trimming stripped 5 bases from V and 10 bases from J, with 14 bases between. Each Susac syndrome patient had definite or probable disease by recently defined criteria. Both CD4+ and CD8+ T cells were negatively isolated, and TEMRA cells underwent FACS enrichment. With random hexamers, 0.5 to 1 ug RNA was reverse transcribed. TCR beta CDR3 was amplified by immunoSEQ multiplex PCR. This amplification extended across 54 Vbeta and 13 Jbeta segments. A single record per CDR3 protein comes from TCRdb applying MiXCR to the immunoSEQ multiplex PCR reads. The table includes roughly 140,000 distinct CDR3 sequences, approximately 94% detected once.

Input material: CD4+ T cells from PBMCs. This receptor was taken from a human donor with Susac syndrome. The chain is built from TRBV13 and TRBJ1-1; tentatively, D is TRBD1 (6 bases). In nucleotides, the CDR3 is TGTGCCAGCAGCCCCCACGAGGGGGTAGCTTTCTTT. Protein product: CASSPHEGVAFF.